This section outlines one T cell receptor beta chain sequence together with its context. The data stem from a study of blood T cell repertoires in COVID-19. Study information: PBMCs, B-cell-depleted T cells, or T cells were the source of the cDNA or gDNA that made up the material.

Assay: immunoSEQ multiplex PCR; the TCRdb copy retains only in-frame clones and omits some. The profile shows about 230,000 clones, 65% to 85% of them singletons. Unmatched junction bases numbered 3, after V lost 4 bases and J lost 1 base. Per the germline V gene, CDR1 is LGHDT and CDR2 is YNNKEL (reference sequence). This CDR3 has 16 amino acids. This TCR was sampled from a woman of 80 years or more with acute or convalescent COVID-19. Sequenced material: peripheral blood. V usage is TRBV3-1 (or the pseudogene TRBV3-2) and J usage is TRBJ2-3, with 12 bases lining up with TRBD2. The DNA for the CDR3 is TGTGCCAGCAGCCTTAGGACTAGCGGGGGCACAGATACGCAGTATTTT. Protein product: CASSLRTSGGTDTQYF.